This is a list of T cell receptor beta chains from one sample in a study of blood T cell repertoires in COVID-19. The assay was immunoSEQ multiplex PCR, and TCRdb's table has in-frame clones only and misses some. The sample includes around 220,000 clones, around 81% of them seen just once. Sequenced material: PBMCs or T cells enriched from blood (not recorded which). These receptors all stem from a middle-aged woman with acute COVID-19. The CDR3 runs from the conserved cysteine through the conserved F or W.

v_call,j_call,cdr3_aa
TRBV6-5,TRBJ2-7,CASSTGTGDREQYF
TRBV28,TRBJ2-7,CASSFPQGSTYEQYF
TRBV6-5,TRBJ2-7,CASSKPGSSYEQYF
TRBV5-1,TRBJ1-2,CASSLVNAGGYGYTF
TRBV5-1,TRBJ2-1,CASSLGVLAIENEQFF
TRBV7-8,TRBJ1-1,CASSPSRTGGNTEAFF
TRBV5-1,TRBJ2-3,CASSPGLGDTQYF
TRBV5-1,TRBJ2-7,CASSLSGTRDRVYEQYF
TRBV19,TRBJ2-5,CASRTGRLETQYF
TRBV11-3,TRBJ1-5,CASSFGGKSEGNNQPQHF
TRBV7-3,TRBJ2-5,CASRRQAQETQYF
TRBV6-2/TRBV6-3,TRBJ2-1,CASSFTGTSGRVLNEQFF
TRBV28,TRBJ2-5,CASSTPTRLGETQYF
TRBV7-8,TRBJ2-1,CASSLAVPGPENEQFF
TRBV4-1,TRBJ1-2,CASSPNTGTASNYGYTF
TRBV9,TRBJ1-1,CASSQGRRTEAFF
TRBV30,TRBJ1-5,CAWSQSTGGNQPQHF
TRBV28,TRBJ1-2,CASSFGQGNDYGYTF
TRBV19,TRBJ2-7,CASSERATLGEQYF
TRBV24-1,TRBJ2-1,CATSDLTAGIHEQFF
TRBV2,TRBJ2-7,CASSDREDRGRHEQYF
TRBV28,TRBJ1-1,CASSLGDRGRAFF
TRBV11-2,TRBJ1-4,CASSSYRGTNEKLFF
TRBV19,TRBJ1-1,CASSMGGRDTEAFF
TRBV20-1,TRBJ1-3,CSRWQGNTIYF
TRBV28,TRBJ1-4,CASSPTGSNEKLFF
TRBV19,TRBJ2-3,CASSRDYTDTQYF
TRBV27,TRBJ2-3,CASSYLAGAYGTDTQYF